This TCR beta chain was identified during a study of cytomegalovirus exposure and HLA in healthy donors. Study-level points and caveats: Analysis was carried out at a later point, and it linked a missense DCLRE1C variant to TCR beta V- and J-gene trimming.

Both 60 Vbeta primers and 13 Jbeta primers went into the PCR. Original methodology: Counted up in a later analysis, unique TCR beta chains came to some 80 million, with about 9.9 million shared. The data were produced by immunoSEQ multiplex PCR, yet TCRdb's version contains in-frame clones alone and is incomplete. The V and J calls and clone size were taken over from that table, and D and trimming were inferred from the DNA. The sample gives some 140,000 clones, roughly four fifths of which show up once; 1.8% is in the top ten. On this clone: The antigen is not known.

Germline CDR1 is WNHNN and CDR2 is SYGVQD (reference sequence). The CDR3 consists of 17 residues. The J segment lost 0 bases and the V segment lost 0 bases, leaving 5 bases of the junction unmatched. This sequence was found in a female donor in good health and CMV-seropositive. The sequenced material came from PBMCs. This chain joins TRBV10-1 and TRBJ2-1; 7 bases align to TRBD1. The CDR3 spells CASSESQGKSSYNEQFF. The CDR3 DNA sequence: TGCGCCAGCAGTGAGTCACAGGGGAAAAGCTCCTACAATGAGCAGTTCTTC.